What follows are 9 T cell receptor beta chains derived from one specimen sequenced in a study of blood T cells in healthy people across ages. Primers used in a second PCR of about 6 to 12 cycles were a sample-barcoded 5' primer and a J-beta primer mix. TCRdb recomputed calls from the 5' RACE reads with MiXCR, one row per CDR3 protein. The data show around 1,800,000 distinct CDR3 sequences, 39% seen once. Material: blood. The receptor source for this set is a human donor in good health.

V gene TRBV5-1 combines with J gene TRBJ1-2; D is uncertain. The V gene's germline CDR1 is SGHRS and CDR2 YFSETQ. CDR3 size: 15 residues. V was cut by 0 bases and J by 4 bases, with 13 bases left in between. The CDR3 nucleotides read TGCGCCAGCAGCTTGGTGGACGGAGACCTCTATGGCTACACCTTC. This gives the protein CASSLVDGDLYGYTF.

This clonotype was observed a single time. The chain joins TRBV20-1 to TRBJ2-1; the match to TRBD1 covers 8 bases. Unmatched junction bases numbered 10, after V lost 2 bases and J lost 7 bases. The CDR3 covers 15 residues. The germline V gene encodes CDR1 DFQATT and CDR2 SNEGSKA (reference sequence). The CDR3 region is CSARSWQGAWNEQFF. The CDR3 DNA follows: TGCAGTGCTAGATCGTGGCAGGGGGCATGGAATGAGCAGTTCTTC.

This clonotype was observed a handful of times. The chain recombines TRBV20-1 with TRBJ2-7; 9 bases agree with TRBD2. V was pared by 0 bases and J by 4 bases, with 7 bases of the junction left unmatched. The V gene's germline CDR1 is DFQATT and CDR2 SNEGSKA (reference sequence). The CDR3 runs to 15 residues. This CDR3 is CSARDRLAGLYEQYF. CDR3 DNA: TGCAGTGCTAGAGATCGGCTAGCGGGGCTTTACGAGCAGTACTTC.

J is TRBJ1-2 and V is TRBV21-1; the table's D call TRBD1 went unverified against the DNA. TRBV21-1 is a pseudogene. This CDR3 comprises 15 residues. CDR3 sequence: CASSFRDRVFYGYTF. CDR3 bases: TGTGCCAGCAGCTTCCGGGACAGGGTCTTCTATGGCTACACCTTC.

This clonotype was detected a few times. The chain combines TRBV6-2 or TRBV6-3 with TRBJ1-1; no clear D gene. This CDR3 spans 12 amino acids. V was trimmed by 6 bases and J by 6 bases, leaving 11 bases between them. Germline CDR1 reads MNHEY; CDR2 reads SVGEGT. The chain's CDR3 is CASRTRTAEAFF. DNA of the CDR3: TGTGCCAGCAGAACGAGGACTGCTGAAGCTTTCTTT.

The chain combines TRBV10-3 with TRBJ2-5, with 9 bases fitting TRBD1. CDR1 is ENHRY and CDR2 is SYGVKD in the germline V gene. The CDR3 has 13 residues. The V and J ends lost 6 bases and 4 bases, in that order; junction bases with no gene match: 3. The CDR3 sequence: CAIRRTGAETQYF. The CDR3 nucleotides are TGTGCCATCAGACGGACAGGGGCAGAGACCCAGTACTTC.

The DNA of the CDR3 is TGTGCCAGCAGGGACGGACAGGGGTTGGAGCAGTACTTC. Its protein is CASRDGQGLEQYF. V usage is TRBV27 and J usage is TRBJ2-5; 9 nucleotides match TRBD1. Germline trimming cut 6 bases from V and 11 bases from J; bases unmatched to any gene: 10. Germline V CDR1 and CDR2: MNHEY, SMNVEV (reference sequence). CDR3 length equals 13 residues.

The chain recombines TRBV20-1 with TRBJ1-2, with D possibly being TRBD1 (5 bases). The germline CDR1 and CDR2 sequences are DFQATT and SNEGSKA (reference sequence). CDR3 length: 13 residues. Trimming shortened V by 3 bases and J by 4 bases, and 12 bases separated the two germline ends. CDR3 nucleotides: TGCAGTGCTAGCGAGAGGGGAGGCTATGGCTACACCTTC. This sequence encodes CSASERGGYGYTF.

The chain has TRBV12-3 or TRBV12-4 and TRBJ1-1, with a possible D match to TRBD1 (6 bases). Trimming removed 7 bases at V and 4 bases at J, with 19 bases between. The CDR3 spans 15 residues. The CDR3 region has the DNA TGTGCCAGCACCTATTCGGGGGGCATGGGCACTGAAGCTTTCTTT. Translated: CASTYSGGMGTEAFF.